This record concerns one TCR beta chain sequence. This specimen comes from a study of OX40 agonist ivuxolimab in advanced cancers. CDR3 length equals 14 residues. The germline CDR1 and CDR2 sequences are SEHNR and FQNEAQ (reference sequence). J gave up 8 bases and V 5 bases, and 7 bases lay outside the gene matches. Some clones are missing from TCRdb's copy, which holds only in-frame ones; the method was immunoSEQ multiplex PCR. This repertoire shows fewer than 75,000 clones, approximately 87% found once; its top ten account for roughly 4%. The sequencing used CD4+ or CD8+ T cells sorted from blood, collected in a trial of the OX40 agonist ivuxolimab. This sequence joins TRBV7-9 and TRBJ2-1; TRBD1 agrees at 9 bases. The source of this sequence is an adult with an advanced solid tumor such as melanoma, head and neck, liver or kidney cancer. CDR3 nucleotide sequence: TGTGCCAGCAGCCGGGACAGGGAGTACGATGAGCAGTTCTTC. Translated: CASSRDREYDEQFF.